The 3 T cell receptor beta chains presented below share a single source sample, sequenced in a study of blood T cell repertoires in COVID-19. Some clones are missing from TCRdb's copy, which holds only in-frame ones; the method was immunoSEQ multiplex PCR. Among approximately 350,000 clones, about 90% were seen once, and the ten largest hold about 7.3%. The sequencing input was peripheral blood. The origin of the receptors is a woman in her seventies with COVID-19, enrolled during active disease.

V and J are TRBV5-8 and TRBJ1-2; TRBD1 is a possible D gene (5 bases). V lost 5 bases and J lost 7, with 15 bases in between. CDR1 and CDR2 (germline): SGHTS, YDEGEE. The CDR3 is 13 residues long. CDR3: CASRTERKSGYTF. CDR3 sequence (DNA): TGTGCCAGCAGGACAGAAAGAAAATCTGGCTACACCTTC.

CDR3 amino acids: CASSGGQGEGANVLTF. The CDR3 DNA is TGTGCCAGCAGCGGGGGACAGGGGGAAGGGGCCAACGTCCTGACTTTC. The chain has TRBV5-4 and TRBJ2-6; TRBD1 aligns across 11 bases. The germline CDR1 and CDR2 sequences are SGHNT and YYREEE (reference sequence). This CDR3 is built from 16 residues. Losses at the gene ends were 4 bases for V and 4 bases for J; bases not matched to a gene: 4.

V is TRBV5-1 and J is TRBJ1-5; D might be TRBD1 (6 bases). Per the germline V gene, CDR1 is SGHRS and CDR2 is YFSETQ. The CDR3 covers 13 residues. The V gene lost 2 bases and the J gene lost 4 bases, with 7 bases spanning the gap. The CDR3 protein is CASSLRGNQPQHF. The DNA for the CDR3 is TGCGCCAGCAGCTTAAGGGGGAATCAGCCCCAGCATTTT.